This T cell receptor (beta chain) was profiled in a study of molecular identifiers for immune sequencing clone quantification. Methods described previously, with TCR primers listed, were used for bulk TCR libraries. MiXCR, run by TCRdb on the PCR reads, gives a single entry per CDR3 protein. The sample lists around 320,000 distinct CDR3 sequences; roughly a quarter were seen once. General study points: Highly expanded clone sizes could be underestimated by identical TCR molecules that share a barcode. Clones exceeding 20 RNA copies carried over 97% of effector molecules but under 1% of naive-cell molecules. Approximately 1 million naive cells reportedly did not prevent detection of spiked Jurkat TCR RNA from one cell.

Note on this clonotype: Its target is not known. This may arise from a read error, as a much more abundant clone is one base away.

Germline assignment: CDR1 LGHNA and CDR2 YSLEER. The V and J ends lost 1 base and 8 bases respectively, with 18 bases between them. The length of the CDR3 is 16 residues. This rearrangement joins TRBV4-3 to TRBJ2-1; D possibly corresponds to TRBD1 (6 bases). Sequencing used naive CD8+ T cells from blood, with Jurkat cell RNA spiked in. Subset given: FACS-sorted CD8+CD4-CCR7+CD45RA+ naive T cells. This receptor was obtained from a human donor in good health. Some libraries in this study had Jurkat cell RNA spiked in. As DNA, the CDR3 is TGCGCCAGCAGCCAAGTGGAGAATACAGGGTACCATGAGCAGTTCTTC. Amino acid sequence: CASSQVENTGYHEQFF.